A selection of T cell receptor beta chains follows, all from one sample in a study of CD8 T cells in Susac syndrome. TCRdb reanalysed the immunoSEQ multiplex PCR reads using MiXCR and keeps one entry per CDR3 protein. Of a few hundred thousand distinct CDR3 sequences in the sample, approximately 89% were seen once. Sequenced material: CD8+ T cells from PBMCs. Receptor source: a human donor with multiple sclerosis. Both conserved end residues are part of each CDR3. The order of the fields is clone size, V gene, D gene, J gene, CDR3 protein, CDR3 DNA. A D gene is named only where the DNA matches it firmly. Only part of the rows carry a size: once, few, many, or a class if the clone is expanded.

clone size: .; V gene: TRBV11-2; D gene: .; J gene: TRBJ2-3; CDR3 protein: CASSLGWTGTDTQYF; CDR3 DNA: TGTGCCAGCAGCTTAGGTTGGACAGGCACAGATACGCAGTATTTT
clone size: .; V gene: TRBV28; D gene: .; J gene: TRBJ2-5; CDR3 protein: CASSGPPWGDQETQYF; CDR3 DNA: TGTGCCAGCAGTGGACCCCCCTGGGGGGACCAAGAGACCCAGTACTTC
clone size: few; V gene: TRBV6-2/TRBV6-3; D gene: TRBD2; J gene: TRBJ2-7; CDR3 protein: CASSYLLAVNEQYF; CDR3 DNA: TGTGCCAGCAGTTACCTTCTAGCGGTCAACGAGCAGTACTTC
clone size: few; V gene: TRBV6-1; D gene: .; J gene: TRBJ2-2; CDR3 protein: CASPDPNTGELFF; CDR3 DNA: TGTGCCAGCCCGGACCCAAACACCGGGGAGCTGTTTTTT
clone size: .; V gene: TRBV13; D gene: TRBD2; J gene: TRBJ2-5; CDR3 protein: CASSLADSASGRETQYF; CDR3 DNA: TGTGCCAGCAGCTTAGCGGACTCGGCTAGCGGGAGGGAGACCCAGTACTTC
clone size: .; V gene: TRBV19; D gene: TRBD2; J gene: TRBJ2-3; CDR3 protein: CASWDYLNDTQYF; CDR3 DNA: TGTGCCAGTTGGGACTACCTGAACGATACGCAGTATTTT
clone size: .; V gene: TRBV28; D gene: .; J gene: TRBJ2-7; CDR3 protein: CASNTPRGPTYEQYF; CDR3 DNA: TGTGCCAGCAACACGCCCAGGGGACCCACCTACGAGCAGTACTTC
clone size: .; V gene: TRBV12-3/TRBV12-4; D gene: .; J gene: TRBJ1-2; CDR3 protein: CASSLEGGWYGYTF; CDR3 DNA: TGTGCCAGCAGTTTAGAGGGAGGTTGGTATGGCTACACCTTC
clone size: once; V gene: TRBV27; D gene: TRBD1; J gene: TRBJ2-5; CDR3 protein: CASSPYGQVGETQYF; CDR3 DNA: TGTGCCAGCAGCCCTTATGGACAGGTCGGGGAGACCCAGTACTTC
clone size: .; V gene: TRBV20-1; D gene: .; J gene: TRBJ2-1; CDR3 protein: CSARDALNEQFF; CDR3 DNA: TGCAGTGCTAGAGATGCGCTCAATGAGCAGTTCTTC
clone size: .; V gene: TRBV24-1; D gene: TRBD2; J gene: TRBJ2-1; CDR3 protein: CATSAPLREGSYNEQFF; CDR3 DNA: TGTGCCACCAGTGCCCCTCTGCGGGAGGGGTCCTACAATGAGCAGTTCTTC
clone size: .; V gene: TRBV6-7; D gene: .; J gene: TRBJ1-1; CDR3 protein: CASSYPLGGGPNRFF; CDR3 DNA: TGTGCCAGCAGTTACCCACTGGGGGGAGGACCTAACCGCTTCTTT
clone size: once; V gene: TRBV7-6; D gene: TRBD1; J gene: TRBJ2-1; CDR3 protein: CASSLADRVLEQFF; CDR3 DNA: TGTGCCAGCAGCTTAGCGGACAGGGTCCTTGAGCAGTTCTTC
clone size: .; V gene: TRBV6-6; D gene: .; J gene: TRBJ1-1; CDR3 protein: CASSYPSFPFTEAFF; CDR3 DNA: TGTGCCAGCAGTTACCCTAGTTTCCCTTTCACTGAAGCTTTCTTT
clone size: .; V gene: TRBV20-1; D gene: TRBD2; J gene: TRBJ2-1; CDR3 protein: CSARDGGTSGKKEFF; CDR3 DNA: TGCAGTGCTAGAGACGGAGGGACTAGCGGGAAAAAAGAGTTCTTC
clone size: .; V gene: TRBV7-9; D gene: .; J gene: TRBJ2-4; CDR3 protein: CASSLVSLGAKNIQYF; CDR3 DNA: TGTGCCAGCAGCTTAGTGAGTCTGGGAGCCAAAAACATTCAGTACTTC
clone size: .; V gene: TRBV9; D gene: .; J gene: TRBJ1-4; CDR3 protein: CASSVGAGKPNEKLSF; CDR3 DNA: TGTGCCAGCAGCGTAGGAGCCGGGAAACCTAATGAAAAACTGTCTTTT
clone size: .; V gene: TRBV27; D gene: TRBD1; J gene: TRBJ1-2; CDR3 protein: CASNGQGNDYGYTF; CDR3 DNA: TGTGCCAGCAACGGACAGGGGAATGACTATGGCTACACCTTC
clone size: few; V gene: TRBV4-2; D gene: .; J gene: TRBJ1-6; CDR3 protein: CASSQDPVSSYNSPLHF; CDR3 DNA: TGTGCCAGCAGCCAAGATCCTGTGAGCTCCTATAATTCACCCCTCCACTTT
clone size: once; V gene: TRBV6-2/TRBV6-3; D gene: .; J gene: TRBJ2-7; CDR3 protein: CASSEPLGYEQYF; CDR3 DNA: TGTGCCAGCTCCGAACCCCTGGGCTACGAGCAGTACTTC
clone size: .; V gene: TRBV6-1; D gene: .; J gene: TRBJ2-7; CDR3 protein: CASIEGFRWTGSLEQYF; CDR3 DNA: TGTGCCAGCATAGAGGGATTTCGCTGGACGGGATCTCTCGAGCAGTACTTC
clone size: few; V gene: TRBV7-9; D gene: TRBD1; J gene: TRBJ2-1; CDR3 protein: CASSPDRGLNEQFF; CDR3 DNA: TGTGCCAGCAGCCCGGACAGGGGGCTTAATGAGCAGTTCTTC
clone size: few; V gene: TRBV6-1; D gene: .; J gene: TRBJ1-1; CDR3 protein: CASSEDERSEAFF; CDR3 DNA: TGTGCCAGCAGTGAAGATGAGAGGTCTGAAGCTTTCTTT
clone size: .; V gene: TRBV28; D gene: .; J gene: TRBJ2-7; CDR3 protein: CASSSVVMVGYEQYF; CDR3 DNA: TGTGCCAGCAGTTCCGTCGTCATGGTGGGGTACGAGCAGTACTTC
clone size: .; V gene: TRBV5-5; D gene: TRBD1; J gene: TRBJ1-2; CDR3 protein: CASSAQDRGYGYTF; CDR3 DNA: TGTGCCAGCAGCGCACAAGACAGGGGATATGGCTACACCTTC
clone size: .; V gene: TRBV4-3; D gene: .; J gene: TRBJ2-2; CDR3 protein: CASSQERGVINTGELFF; CDR3 DNA: TGCGCCAGCAGCCAAGAGCGAGGAGTGATAAACACCGGGGAGCTGTTTTTT
clone size: .; V gene: TRBV6-6; D gene: .; J gene: TRBJ1-2; CDR3 protein: CASTPQVGYGYTF; CDR3 DNA: TGTGCCAGCACCCCGCAGGTGGGGTATGGCTACACCTTC
clone size: .; V gene: TRBV11-3; D gene: TRBD1; J gene: TRBJ1-2; CDR3 protein: CASSRDRVRGYTF; CDR3 DNA: TGTGCCAGCAGTCGCGACAGGGTACGCGGCTACACCTTC
clone size: .; V gene: TRBV3-1; D gene: TRBD1; J gene: TRBJ2-1; CDR3 protein: CASSPPTGGNEQFF; CDR3 DNA: TGTGCCAGCAGCCCACCGACAGGGGGCAATGAGCAGTTCTTC
clone size: .; V gene: TRBV12-3/TRBV12-4; D gene: .; J gene: TRBJ2-3; CDR3 protein: CASSLVAWTDTQYF; CDR3 DNA: TGTGCCAGCAGTTTAGTGGCGTGGACAGATACGCAGTATTTT
clone size: .; V gene: TRBV27; D gene: .; J gene: TRBJ2-7; CDR3 protein: CASSLTMTGSYEQYF; CDR3 DNA: TGTGCCAGCAGCCTAACGATGACAGGCTCCTACGAGCAGTACTTC
clone size: .; V gene: TRBV30; D gene: .; J gene: TRBJ2-5; CDR3 protein: CAWNARSETQYF; CDR3 DNA: TGTGCCTGGAACGCTAGATCTGAGACCCAGTACTTC
clone size: .; V gene: TRBV30; D gene: TRBD1; J gene: TRBJ2-7; CDR3 protein: CAWSGTGNLYEQYF; CDR3 DNA: TGTGCCTGGAGCGGGACAGGGAATCTCTACGAGCAGTACTTC
clone size: .; V gene: TRBV6-4; D gene: TRBD2; J gene: TRBJ2-3; CDR3 protein: CASSDSPGGITDTQYF; CDR3 DNA: TGTGCCAGCAGTGACTCCCCGGGGGGGATCACAGATACGCAGTATTTT
clone size: .; V gene: TRBV12-3/TRBV12-4; D gene: .; J gene: TRBJ2-2; CDR3 protein: CASSLEGVTGELFF; CDR3 DNA: TGTGCCAGCAGTTTAGAGGGAGTCACCGGGGAGCTGTTTTTT
clone size: .; V gene: TRBV12-3/TRBV12-4; D gene: .; J gene: TRBJ2-7; CDR3 protein: CASSLRKYEQYF; CDR3 DNA: TGTGCCAGCAGTTTACGGAAATACGAGCAGTACTTC
clone size: .; V gene: TRBV7-9; D gene: .; J gene: TRBJ1-1; CDR3 protein: CASSLAGFRAEAFF; CDR3 DNA: TGTGCCAGCAGCTTAGCAGGGTTCAGAGCTGAAGCTTTCTTT
clone size: .; V gene: TRBV6-2/TRBV6-3; D gene: TRBD2; J gene: TRBJ2-1; CDR3 protein: CASSPLTSGSSYNEQFF; CDR3 DNA: TGTGCCAGCAGTCCACTTACTAGCGGGAGCTCCTACAATGAGCAGTTCTTC
clone size: .; V gene: TRBV4-3; D gene: .; J gene: TRBJ2-5; CDR3 protein: CASSQVGTDGETQYF; CDR3 DNA: TGCGCCAGCAGCCAAGTTGGTACAGACGGAGAGACCCAGTACTTC
clone size: .; V gene: TRBV6-1; D gene: TRBD2; J gene: TRBJ2-3; CDR3 protein: CASSPEREGITDTQYF; CDR3 DNA: TGTGCCAGCAGCCCAGAGCGGGAGGGAATAACAGATACGCAGTATTTT
clone size: .; V gene: TRBV6-5; D gene: .; J gene: TRBJ2-3; CDR3 protein: CASSSATTLWGGALDF; CDR3 DNA: TGTGCCAGCAGTTCCGCGACTACCCTTTGGGGGGGCGCATTAGATTTT
clone size: .; V gene: TRBV28; D gene: TRBD1; J gene: TRBJ2-5; CDR3 protein: CASSVLTGGIETQYF; CDR3 DNA: TGTGCCAGCAGTGTATTGACAGGGGGCATTGAGACCCAGTACTTC
clone size: .; V gene: TRBV27; D gene: .; J gene: TRBJ2-7; CDR3 protein: CASSFGQGLSYEQYF; CDR3 DNA: TGTGCCAGCAGTTTTGGCCAGGGGCTCTCCTACGAGCAGTACTTC
clone size: .; V gene: TRBV12-3/TRBV12-4; D gene: .; J gene: TRBJ1-2; CDR3 protein: CASSSPPGGLPGYTF; CDR3 DNA: TGTGCCAGCAGTTCCCCCCCGGGAGGGCTTCCTGGCTACACCTTC
clone size: .; V gene: TRBV7-8; D gene: TRBD2; J gene: TRBJ2-5; CDR3 protein: CASSSALAGELPIEKTQYF; CDR3 DNA: TGTGCCAGCAGCTCCGCACTAGCGGGGGAGTTACCGATTGAAAAGACCCAGTACTTC
clone size: .; V gene: TRBV6-1; D gene: TRBD1; J gene: TRBJ1-2; CDR3 protein: CASSAGTGNPLSILYGYTF; CDR3 DNA: TGTGCCAGCAGCGCCGGGACAGGGAATCCGTTATCAATCCTCTATGGCTACACCTTC
clone size: .; V gene: TRBV12-3/TRBV12-4; D gene: .; J gene: TRBJ1-1; CDR3 protein: CASRSRQIMNTEAFF; CDR3 DNA: TGTGCCAGCAGGTCCCGACAGATTATGAACACTGAAGCTTTCTTT
clone size: once; V gene: TRBV28; D gene: .; J gene: TRBJ2-2; CDR3 protein: CASSGRTGENTGELFF; CDR3 DNA: TGTGCCAGCAGCGGAAGGACGGGGGAGAACACCGGGGAGCTGTTTTTT
clone size: .; V gene: TRBV30; D gene: TRBD2; J gene: TRBJ2-1; CDR3 protein: CAWSSGRGTDEQFF; CDR3 DNA: TGTGCCTGGAGCAGCGGGAGGGGTACCGATGAGCAGTTCTTC
clone size: .; V gene: TRBV6-4; D gene: .; J gene: TRBJ2-2; CDR3 protein: CASSAAVDGTGELFF; CDR3 DNA: TGTGCCAGCAGTGCCGCGGTCGATGGGACCGGGGAGCTGTTTTTT
clone size: .; V gene: TRBV25-1; D gene: TRBD1; J gene: TRBJ2-5; CDR3 protein: CASSEAWDSQETQYF; CDR3 DNA: TGTGCCAGCAGTGAAGCCTGGGACAGTCAAGAGACCCAGTACTTC
clone size: .; V gene: TRBV5-6; D gene: TRBD1; J gene: TRBJ1-1; CDR3 protein: CASSLVRQGIKYTEAFF; CDR3 DNA: TGTGCCAGCAGCTTGGTGCGACAGGGTATAAAGTACACTGAAGCTTTCTTT
clone size: .; V gene: TRBV7-2; D gene: .; J gene: TRBJ1-5; CDR3 protein: CASSLWADNSNQPQHF; CDR3 DNA: TGTGCCAGCAGCTTATGGGCAGATAATAGCAATCAGCCCCAGCATTTT